The rows below give T cell receptor beta chains drawn from one sample of a study of beta chain features in type 1 diabetes. Data came from immunoSEQ multiplex PCR; TCRdb stores just in-frame clones and leaves some out. The repertoire holds some 140,000 clones, with approximately 9% as singletons. Sequenced material: central memory CD4+ T cells from blood. All receptors derive from a man younger than 45 with type 1 diabetes. The CDR3 runs from the conserved cysteine through the conserved F or W. The order of the fields is J gene, V gene, D gene, clone size, CDR3 protein, CDR3 DNA. The D gene is left open where the match is weak. Size tells how often a clone was seen (once, few, many) or the class of an expanded clone, and some rows leave it out.

TRBJ2-7 TRBV4-1 TRBD2 few CASSQSVLQRLGRDDEQYF TGCGCCAGCAGCCAGAGTGTCCTCCAGCGCCTGGGGAGGGACGACGAGCAGTACTTC
TRBJ1-1 TRBV9 . once CASSVAQGTNTEAFF TGTGCCAGCAGCGTAGCCCAGGGTACGAACACTGAAGCTTTCTTT
TRBJ1-1 TRBV18 TRBD1 many CASSSRDRGQGYTEAFF TGTGCCAGCTCATCCCGGGACAGGGGGCAGGGGTACACTGAAGCTTTCTTT
TRBJ2-5 TRBV27 . . CASSPGPSRGTQYF TGTGCCAGCAGTCCCGGACCGAGCCGGGGGACCCAGTACTTC
TRBJ1-2 TRBV6-6 TRBD1 . CASSSQGALYGYTF TGTGCCAGCAGTTCACAGGGGGCACTCTATGGCTACACCTTC
TRBJ2-7 TRBV4-3 TRBD2 . CASSQTSGGSEQYF TGCGCCAGCAGCCAAACTAGCGGGGGGAGCGAGCAGTACTTC
TRBJ2-1 TRBV5-4 TRBD1 . CASSLGGQGAYNEQFF TGTGCCAGCAGCTTGGGGGGGCAGGGGGCATACAATGAGCAGTTCTTC
TRBJ1-1 TRBV28 . . CASSSDTQAFF TGTGCCAGCAGTTCAGACACTCAAGCTTTCTTT
TRBJ2-7 TRBV23-1 TRBD1 few CASSPVTGSYEQYF TGCGCCAGCAGTCCCGTGACAGGGTCCTACGAGCAGTACTTC
TRBJ1-1 TRBV5-8 . few CASTRRGGNTEAFF TGTGCCAGCACCCGGAGGGGAGGGAACACTGAAGCTTTCTTT
TRBJ2-4 TRBV11-2 TRBD2 . CASSSVSGLANIQYF TGTGCCAGCAGCTCCGTTAGCGGACTAGCAAACATTCAGTACTTC
TRBJ2-7 TRBV6-1 . . CASKEPGTTYEQYF TGTGCCAGCAAAGAGCCGGGAACAACCTACGAGCAGTACTTC
TRBJ1-6 TRBV14 . few CASSHFPSPLHF TGTGCCAGCAGCCACTTCCCCTCACCCCTCCACTTT
TRBJ2-3 TRBV19 TRBD2 . CASRTSGTDTQYF TGTGCCAGTAGAACTAGCGGCACAGATACGCAGTATTTT
TRBJ2-7 TRBV11-2 TRBD1 few CASSPDRDYEQYF TGTGCCAGCAGCCCTGACAGGGATTACGAGCAGTACTTC
TRBJ2-2 TRBV7-2 TRBD2 . CASSHTSGGYTGELFF TGTGCCAGCAGCCACACTAGCGGGGGGTACACCGGGGAGCTGTTTTTT
TRBJ2-5 TRBV7-9 . . CASSLIGSVETQYF TGTGCCAGCAGCTTAATCGGGTCCGTCGAGACCCAGTACTTC
TRBJ1-1 TRBV6-6 . . CASNAGERGAFF TGTGCCAGCAACGCAGGGGAACGAGGAGCTTTCTTT
TRBJ2-5 TRBV30 . . CAWGAGETQYF TGTGCCTGGGGTGCCGGGGAGACCCAGTACTTC
TRBJ2-2 TRBV11-2 TRBD1 few CASSSRTGATGELFF TGTGCCAGCAGCTCTAGGACAGGGGCCACCGGGGAGCTGTTTTTT
TRBJ1-6 TRBV4-2 . . CASSQVRTGGDYNSPLHF TGTGCCAGCAGCCAAGTGAGAACAGGAGGGGACTATAATTCACCCCTCCACTTT
TRBJ1-4 TRBV2 TRBD1 . CARGGPTTNEKLFF TGTGCCAGAGGGGGCCCTACAACTAATGAAAAACTGTTTTTT
TRBJ2-5 TRBV30 TRBD1 . CAWSRGRGETQYF TGTGCCTGGAGCAGGGGGCGTGGGGAGACCCAGTACTTC
TRBJ2-7 TRBV4-3 TRBD1 few CASSLGQRDEQYF TGCGCCAGCAGCTTGGGACAGAGAGACGAGCAGTACTTC
TRBJ1-6 TRBV30 . . CAWSGLGGLNSPLHF TGTGCCTGGAGCGGCCTGGGAGGCTTAAATTCACCCCTCCACTTT
TRBJ2-2 TRBV19 . few CASRQTLRDTGELFF TGTGCCAGCAGACAGACGCTTAGGGACACCGGGGAGCTGTTTTTT
TRBJ1-1 TRBV6-5 . . CAVHLPGRLTEAFF TGTGCCGTCCACTTACCGGGGAGGCTCACTGAAGCTTTCTTT
TRBJ1-5 TRBV5-1 . . CASSPGQTSNQPQHF TGCGCCAGCAGCCCTGGACAGACTAGCAATCAGCCCCAGCATTTT
TRBJ1-1 TRBV28 . . CASREQAPVSEAFF TGTGCCAGCAGGGAACAGGCCCCGGTGTCTGAAGCTTTCTTT
TRBJ2-1 TRBV20-1 TRBD2 few CSAAGGDEQFF TGCAGTGCTGCGGGGGGGGATGAGCAGTTCTTC
TRBJ2-7 TRBV7-2 TRBD1 . CASSYRDSSYEQYF TGTGCCAGCAGCTATAGGGACAGCTCCTACGAGCAGTACTTC